This entry describes one T cell receptor (beta chain). This clonotype was counted at least ten times. This receptor's antigen is unknown. It has no much larger one-base neighbor in the sample; base qualities were not kept. The record originates from a study of read filtering for tumor transcriptome and immune sequencing (dated by TCRdb to about 2020). In terms of the full investigation: The cohort consisted of approximately 17 male and around 15 female patients, with a mean age of roughly 70 years and an age range of about 40 to 90. Per sample, about 3.5 to 11 million TCR-region mapped reads were obtained with IR-seq, compared with only 85 to 1273 with RNA-seq. One main goal was a read-filtering strategy for immune repertoire data, in particular deciding whether clonotypes backed by only one read should be removed. Under revised international staging, roughly eight patients fell into R-ISS I, around 15 into R-ISS II and more than five into R-ISS III. The study compared TCR repertoires from targeted immune repertoire sequencing and bulk whole-transcriptome sequencing run on the same bone marrow samples. After DNase treatment, whole-transcriptome libraries were prepared with the TruSeq RNA Access Library Prep Kit. The paper's findings and limits, for the study overall: The sorted CD138-negative fraction was a mixed bone marrow immune population, not purified T cells. In IR-seq, single-read clonotypes were roughly 84% of clonotypes but approximately 3.5% of total reads; in RNA-seq they were about 70% of clonotypes and approximately 40% of reads. The correlation between IR-seq and RNA-seq shared clonotype proportions rose when single-read clonotypes were removed. IR-seq captured clonotypes at much higher depth and more reliably than RNA-seq, and smaller IR-seq throughput sufficed to identify most shared clonotypes.

Starting from 400 to 450 ng RNA, TCR libraries were constructed with the Immunoverse kit using molecular barcoded adaptors that cover the alpha/delta and beta/gamma chains. TCR library preparation used the same RNA that went into transcriptome sequencing. Sequencing of TCR libraries was carried out on an Illumina HiSeq 4000 with 2 x 150 cycles. For the original study's pipeline: Using MiXCR, which included quality filtering and error correction, TCR reads were aligned to human V, D, J and C references and then assembled into CDR3 clonotypes. The tcR package in R was used for analysis of clonotype counts and gene usage diversity. Raw mapping reads were checked after the RNA-seq reads had been mapped by STAR aligner version 2.5.3a onto the human GRCh37 genome. To test the effect of sequencing depth on detected clonotypes, IR-seq fastq files were randomly downsampled using Seqtk 1.3. TCRdb trimmed public reads at Q25 via fastp, called clones via MiXCR and kept in-frame beta chains. Rows are combined by CDR3 protein, so each entry shows the most common genes and DNA. It is TCRdb's table, rather than the study itself, that gives the V and J calls and clone size. The table for this sample lists approximately 62,000 distinct CDR3 sequences; roughly 19% of them were counted only once. The ten most abundant clones make up approximately 11% of the sample.

Bone marrow was sampled from every patient at the time of active disease. Bone marrow mononuclear cells were isolated by Ficoll-Hypaque density gradient centrifugation. Myeloma plasma cells were removed and CD138-negative cells were obtained by negative selection following labeling with CD138 magnetic microbeads on a MACS separator. Flow cytometry on an Attune NxT with CD138 antibodies was used to check the purity of the isolated cells. Total RNA was extracted using TRIzol reagent and was quantified on a NanoDrop spectrophotometer. Paired RNA-seq and IR-seq were performed on each patient's CD138-negative bone marrow sample. Taken from the germline V gene, the CDR1 and CDR2 loops are MDHEN and SYDVKM. Trimming costs V 4 bases and J 4 bases, and their ends lie 11 bases apart. Including cysteine and phenylalanine, the CDR3 has 14 amino acids. The read is trimmed to its CDR3 DNA, 42 bases read in frame from base 1.

Recombination joined TRBV28 with TRBJ2-1, and perhaps TRBD1 as D gene, on 6 matching bases. This TCR was recovered from a donor aged 40 or over with multiple myeloma. The sequencing input was a population of CD138-negative cells sorted from bone marrow. The intended sense of this specimen's cell subset or site label: bone marrow mononuclear cells depleted of CD138+ plasma/myeloma cells by negative magnetic selection. The CDR3 loop reads CASSSYRDYNEQFF. The sequenced DNA: TGTGCCAGCAGTTCATACAGGGATTACAATGAGCAGTTCTTC.